Below, 6 T cell receptor beta chains from the same sample are listed, as sequenced in a study of CD8+ T cells in alopecia areata. Sequencing relied on a cDNA template that was reverse transcribed from extracted RNA. The data were produced by immunoSEQ multiplex PCR, yet TCRdb's version contains in-frame clones alone and is incomplete. This sample has 150,000 or so clones, with around 54% found just once. Sequencing was performed on CD4+ T cells sorted from blood. The receptors were gathered from a human donor in good health.

J is TRBJ2-1 and V is TRBV19; TRBD2 is a possible D gene (6 bases). Germline CDR1 and CDR2: LNHDA and SQIVND (reference sequence). This CDR3 comprises 13 residues. Trimming left V 5 bases short and J 9 bases short, with 14 bases between. The CDR3 DNA sequence: TGTGCCAGTAGTGGACTAACGACGAGTGAGCAGTTCTTC. As protein: CASSGLTTSEQFF.

This rearrangement joins TRBV7-9 to TRBJ2-6; 9 positions agree with TRBD1. The V and J ends lost 2 bases and 0 bases, in that order; junction bases with no gene match: 8. Germline V lookup: CDR1 SEHNR, CDR2 FQNEAQ (reference sequence). This CDR3 contains 19 residues. The CDR3 region is CASSLIGQGSPSGANVLTF. In nucleotides, the CDR3 is TGTGCCAGCAGCTTAATAGGACAGGGGTCGCCCTCTGGGGCCAACGTCCTGACTTTC.

V and J are TRBV10-3 and TRBJ2-5, with 12 bases aligning to TRBD2. Trimming took 3 bases from V and 5 from J; bases not matched to a gene: 7. Germline V gives CDR1 ENHRY, CDR2 SYGVKD. The CDR3 covers 16 residues. Here the CDR3 reads CAISDSTSGRMETQYF. In nucleotides, the CDR3 is TGTGCCATCAGTGATAGTACTAGCGGGAGGATGGAGACCCAGTACTTC.

This clone has just a few counts. The V and J genes are TRBV28 and TRBJ2-4, with 8 bases fitting TRBD2. Per the germline V gene, CDR1 is MDHEN and CDR2 is SYDVKM. Trimming at V came to 10 bases and at J to 9 bases, leaving 11 bases not matched to a gene. CDR3 length: 13 amino acids. The CDR3 coding sequence is TGTGCCACCTCCTCGGGAGGGTTTGCCATTCAGTACTTC. Its protein product is CATSSGGFAIQYF.

This chain joins TRBV19 and TRBJ2-5; the D gene is possibly TRBD1 (5 bases). The ends were cut back, 9 bases at V and 11 bases at J, with 22 bases in the middle. Germline V CDR1 and CDR2: LNHDA, SQIVND (reference sequence). This CDR3 spans 13 amino acids. The chain's CDR3 is CASAAGWGTEQYF. In DNA form, the CDR3 reads TGTGCCAGCGCGGCAGGGTGGGGAACGGAGCAGTACTTC.

This chain connects TRBV10-3 to TRBJ2-3; TRBD1 matches at 9 bases. Trimming removed 4 bases from V and 2 bases from J; junction bases left unmatched: 4. Germline values: CDR1 ENHRY, CDR2 SYGVKD. The CDR3 length is 15 residues. CDR3 protein: CAISAGTGNTDTQYF. As DNA, the CDR3 is TGTGCCATCAGTGCCGGGACAGGGAACACAGATACGCAGTATTTT.